The 2 T cell receptor beta chains below all came from one sample that was sequenced in a study of cytomegalovirus exposure and HLA in healthy donors. Amplification used 60 Vbeta primers and 13 Jbeta primers. Generated by immunoSEQ multiplex PCR, the TCRdb table keeps only in-frame clones and is missing some. The sample consists of 150,000 to 170,000 clones, around 81% of them appearing once. The sequenced sample consisted of PBMCs. These receptors were collected from a woman between 35 and 50 years old in good health and CMV-seropositive.

The rearrangement links TRBV30 to TRBJ2-7; TRBD2 matches at 12 bases. Per the germline V gene, CDR1 is GTSNPN and CDR2 is SVGIG (reference sequence). J was trimmed by 5 bases and V by 2 bases; bases with no gene match: 10. This CDR3 has 16 residues. CDR3 in DNA: TGTGCCTGGAGTCTTCCGACTAGCGGGAGTAAAAACGAGCAGTACTTC. Translated, it gives CAWSLPTSGSKNEQYF.

The rearrangement links TRBV6-5 to TRBJ2-3; 9 bases are a match to TRBD2. This CDR3 comprises 16 residues. Trimming cost V 3 bases and J 7 bases; bases outside gene matches: 11. The germline CDR1 and CDR2 sequences are MNHEY and SVGAGI. CDR3 region: CASSYSYSGSSHTQYF. The CDR3 nucleotides are TGTGCCAGCAGTTATTCCTATAGCGGGAGCAGCCATACGCAGTATTTT.